This TCR beta chain was captured by sequencing in a study of T cells after yellow fever vaccination. Study findings and constraints: Primary-vaccination clones mostly resurfaced post-booster (96% CD4, around 88% CD8). Contaminating bulk clonotypes could be abundant in FACS-sorted repertoires. Of the clonotypes, a small share occurred in both CD4 and CD8 compartments.

In its sample, this clonotype was seen a few times. What it binds is not known. Per the germline V gene, CDR1 is SGHRS and CDR2 is YFSETQ. V dropped 5 bases and J dropped 6 bases, with 8 bases sitting between them. CDR3 length: 11 amino acids. TCRdb independently ran MiXCR on the 5' RACE reads; one entry per CDR3 protein. The top ten hold roughly a sixth of the sample, which has a few hundred thousand distinct CDR3 sequences, about 8.3% seen once. V usage is TRBV5-1 and J usage is TRBJ1-2; perhaps TRBD1 as D (5 bases). This sequence was found in a man between 18 and 29 years old who received the YFV17D yellow fever vaccine. The specimen was PBMCs, collected approximately 40 days after the first yellow fever vaccination. The CDR3 DNA is TGCGCCAGCAGTTGGGACGATGGCTACACCTTC. Amino acids: CASSWDDGYTF.